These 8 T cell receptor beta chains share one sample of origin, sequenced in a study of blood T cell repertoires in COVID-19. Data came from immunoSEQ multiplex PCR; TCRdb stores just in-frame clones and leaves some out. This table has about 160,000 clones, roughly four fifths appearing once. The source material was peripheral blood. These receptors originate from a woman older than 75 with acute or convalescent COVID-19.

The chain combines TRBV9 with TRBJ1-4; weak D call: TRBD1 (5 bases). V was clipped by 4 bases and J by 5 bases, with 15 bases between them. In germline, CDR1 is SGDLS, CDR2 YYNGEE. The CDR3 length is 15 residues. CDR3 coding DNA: TGTGCCAGCAGCCTCCAAGGGACTGGGAATGAAAAACTGTTTTTT. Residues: CASSLQGTGNEKLFF.

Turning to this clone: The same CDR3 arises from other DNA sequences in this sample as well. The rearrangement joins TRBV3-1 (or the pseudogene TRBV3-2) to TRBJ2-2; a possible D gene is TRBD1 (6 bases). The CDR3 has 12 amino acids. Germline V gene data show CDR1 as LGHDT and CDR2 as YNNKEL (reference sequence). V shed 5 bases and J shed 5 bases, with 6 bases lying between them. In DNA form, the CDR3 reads TGTGCCAGCAGCAGGGGGACCGGGGAGCTGTTTTTT. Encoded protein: CASSRGTGELFF.

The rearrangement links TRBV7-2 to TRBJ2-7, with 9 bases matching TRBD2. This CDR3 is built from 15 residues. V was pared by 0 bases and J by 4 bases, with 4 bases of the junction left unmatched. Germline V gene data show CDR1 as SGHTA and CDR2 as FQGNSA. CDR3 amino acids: CASSLALAGLYEQYF. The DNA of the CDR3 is TGTGCCAGCAGCTTAGCCCTAGCGGGACTTTACGAGCAGTACTTC.

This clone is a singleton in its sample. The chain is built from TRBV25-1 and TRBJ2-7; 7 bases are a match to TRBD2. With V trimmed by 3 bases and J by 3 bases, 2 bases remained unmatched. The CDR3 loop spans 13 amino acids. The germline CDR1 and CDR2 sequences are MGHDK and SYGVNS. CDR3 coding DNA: TGTGCCAGCAGTGAGCGGGAGAGCTACGAGCAGTACTTC. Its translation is CASSERESYEQYF.

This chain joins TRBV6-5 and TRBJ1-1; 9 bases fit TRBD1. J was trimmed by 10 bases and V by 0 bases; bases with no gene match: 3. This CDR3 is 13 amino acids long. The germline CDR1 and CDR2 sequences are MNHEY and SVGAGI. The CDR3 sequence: CASSYSQGARAFF. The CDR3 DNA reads TGTGCCAGCAGTTACTCACAGGGGGCGCGAGCTTTCTTT.

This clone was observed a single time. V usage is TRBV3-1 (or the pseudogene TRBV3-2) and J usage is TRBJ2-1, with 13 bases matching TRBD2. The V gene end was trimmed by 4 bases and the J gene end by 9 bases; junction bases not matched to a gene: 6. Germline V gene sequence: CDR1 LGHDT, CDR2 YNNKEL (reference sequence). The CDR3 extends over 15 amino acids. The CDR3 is CASSLGTSGRGEQFF. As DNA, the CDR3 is TGTGCCAGCAGCCTGGGAACTAGCGGGAGGGGTGAGCAGTTCTTC.

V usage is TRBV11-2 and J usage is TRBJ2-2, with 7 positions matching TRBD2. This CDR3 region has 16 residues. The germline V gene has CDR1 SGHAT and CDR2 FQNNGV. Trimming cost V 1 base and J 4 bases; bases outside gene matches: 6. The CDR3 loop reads CASSLGVGGGTGELFF. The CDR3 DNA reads TGTGCCAGCAGCTTAGGTGTCGGCGGGGGCACCGGGGAGCTGTTTTTT.

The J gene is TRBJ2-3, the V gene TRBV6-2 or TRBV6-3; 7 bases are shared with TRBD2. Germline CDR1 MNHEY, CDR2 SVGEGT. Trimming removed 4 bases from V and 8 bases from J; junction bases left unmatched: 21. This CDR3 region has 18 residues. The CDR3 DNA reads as TGTGCCAGCAGTTTCTGGTCCTTCTTGAGGGAGGGACCAGGTACGCAGTATTTT. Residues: CASSFWSFLREGPGTQYF.